This T cell receptor (beta chain) was identified during a study of post-analysis software for immune sequencing data. Background on the study: In terms of disease course, relapsing-remitting, secondary progressive and progressive-relapsing multiple sclerosis were included.

There are 14 residues in the CDR3. Germline V lookup: CDR1 SQVTM, CDR2 ANQGSEA. V dropped 3 bases and J dropped 8 bases, with 17 bases sitting between them. Unique molecular identifiers had been added to the TCR beta cDNA libraries. TCRdb re-called the PCR reads through MiXCR, storing one row per CDR3 protein. The table lists 450,000 or so distinct CDR3 sequences, around 40% of them singletons. This clonotype showed up just a few times. Its antigen is currently unknown. Study results and caveats: When patients were compared with controls, a handful of TRBV segments were more frequent, TRBV5-6, TRBV5-1 and TRBV20-1 among them.

This sequence originates from a girl aged 10 to 17 with multiple sclerosis. The chain has TRBV29-1 and TRBJ2-1; weak D call: TRBD1 (6 bases). The material sequenced was blood. CDR3 region: CSVDKAGARDEQFF. In DNA form, the CDR3 reads TGCAGCGTTGATAAGGCAGGGGCGCGGGATGAGCAGTTCTTC.